One sample yielded the 2 T cell receptor beta chains listed below, sequenced in a study of blood T cell repertoires in COVID-19. Generated by immunoSEQ multiplex PCR, the TCRdb table keeps only in-frame clones and is missing some. The data show some 140,000 clones, roughly 90% seen once. Material for sequencing was peripheral blood. The receptors were gathered from a man in his sixties or seventies with active COVID-19.

This clone was counted once. The chain joins TRBV30 to TRBJ1-1; the D gene is possibly TRBD1 (5 bases). Trimming removed 2 bases at V and 10 bases at J, with 14 bases between. CDR3 length equals 12 residues. Germline-derived CDR1 and CDR2 are GTSNPN and SVGIG (reference sequence). The CDR3 nucleotides read TGTGCCTGGAGTTCCCAAGGAGGGGTAGCTTTCTTT. As protein: CAWSSQGGVAFF.

This clone was detected a few times. CDR3 sequence reads: CASSQEPGRYEQYF. CDR3 nucleotides: TGCGCCAGCAGCCAAGAACCCGGCAGGTACGAGCAGTACTTC. This rearrangement joins TRBV4-1 to TRBJ2-7; D remains unclear. CDR1 and CDR2 (germline): MGHRA, YSYEKL. Trimming cost V 0 bases and J 4 bases, with 10 bases left between them. CDR3 length: 14 residues.